The 9 T cell receptor beta chains listed next were all sequenced from one sample in a study of blood T cell repertoires in COVID-19. Measured with immunoSEQ multiplex PCR; TCRdb has only the in-frame clones, and not every one. The sample shows a few hundred thousand clones, approximately 92% of them seen only once. The specimen sequenced was peripheral blood. All receptors derive from a woman between 40 and 50 years old who had recovered from COVID-19.

The chain has TRBV6-2 or TRBV6-3 and TRBJ1-1; 7 nucleotides agree with TRBD1. Germline V gene lookup returns CDR1 MNHEY and CDR2 SVGEGT. J was trimmed by 8 bases and V by 5 bases; bases with no gene match: 5. The CDR3 runs to 12 residues. The chain's CDR3 is CASSPRTGEAFF. CDR3 nucleotides: TGTGCCAGCAGTCCCCGGACAGGAGAAGCTTTCTTT.

V is TRBV6-5 and J is TRBJ2-4; D is possibly TRBD2 (5 bases). In germline, CDR1 is MNHEY, CDR2 SVGAGI. This CDR3 has 15 amino acids. The V and J ends lost 5 bases and 2 bases respectively, with 13 bases between them. CDR3: CASSPSDGTKNIQYF. The CDR3 coding sequence is TGTGCCAGCAGTCCTTCGGACGGGACCAAAAACATTCAGTACTTC.

Here the CDR3 DNA reads TGTGCCAGCAGCTTGGCGTGGCCAAGCGGAAAACTGTTTTTT. Translation: CASSLAWPSGKLFF. This sequence joins TRBV5-6 and TRBJ1-4; D gene unclear. V was trimmed by 0 bases and J by 10 bases, leaving 13 bases between them. CDR3 length equals 14 residues. From germline, CDR1 is SGHDT and CDR2 YYEEEE.

The table lists this clone with a count of one. This sequence joins TRBV5-6 and TRBJ1-2; 9 nucleotides line up with TRBD1. Germline V gene lookup returns CDR1 SGHDT and CDR2 YYEEEE. This CDR3 spans 14 amino acids. Losses at the gene ends were 2 bases for V and 6 bases for J; bases not matched to a gene: 5. CDR3 bases: TGTGCCAGCAGCTTAACAGGGGGCACCGATGGCTACACCTTC. Protein: CASSLTGGTDGYTF.

V usage is TRBV5-1 and J usage is TRBJ2-1, with 8 bases lining up with TRBD1. Trimming removed 4 bases from V and 3 bases from J; junction bases left unmatched: 6. CDR1 is SGHRS and CDR2 is YFSETQ in the germline V gene. The CDR3 loop spans 15 amino acids. The CDR3 here is CASSGDRSHYNEQFF. CDR3 nucleotide sequence: TGCGCCAGCAGCGGGGACAGGTCTCACTACAATGAGCAGTTCTTC. Complete variable domain (other parts from reference TRBV5-1 and TRBJ2-1): KAGVTQTPRYLIKTRGQQVTLSCSPISGHRSVSWYQQTPGQGLQFLFEYFSETQRNKGNFPGRFSGRQFSNSRSEMNVSTLELGDSALYLCASSGDRSHYNEQFFGPGTRLTVL.

V is TRBV2 and J is TRBJ1-6, with D tentatively TRBD1 (6 bases). Germline lookup yields CDR1 SNHLY and CDR2 FYNNEI. Trimming shortened V by 3 bases and J by 6 bases, and 12 bases separated the two germline ends. CDR3 length: 15 amino acids. The CDR3: CASSDSGAGNSPLHF. The CDR3 DNA follows: TGTGCCAGCAGTGATTCAGGGGCAGGTAATTCACCCCTCCACTTT.

The chain carries TRBV11-3 and TRBJ2-1; the match to TRBD2 covers 8 bases. The CDR3 is made up of 13 amino acids. V lost 8 bases to trimming and J lost 1 base; unmatched junction nucleotides: 1. Germline V CDR1 and CDR2: SGHNT, YENEEA. CDR3 region: CASRGGSYNEQFF. The CDR3 DNA follows: TGTGCCAGCCGGGGGGGTTCCTACAATGAGCAGTTCTTC.

CDR3 sequence: CASSLIAGADSDTQYF. The CDR3 region has the DNA TGCGCCAGCAGCCTCATAGCGGGGGCAGACTCAGATACGCAGTATTTT. The chain has TRBV4-1 and TRBJ2-3, with 9 bases matching TRBD2. CDR3 length: 16 amino acids. Germline V gene lookup returns CDR1 MGHRA and CDR2 YSYEKL. The trim removed 4 bases at V and 4 bases at J, leaving 9 bases unmatched.

The chain recombines TRBV24-1 with TRBJ2-1, with D perhaps matching TRBD2 (5 bases). Trimming stripped 5 bases from V and 7 bases from J, with 17 bases between. CDR1 and CDR2 (germline): KGHDR, SFDVKD. The CDR3 has 15 residues. CDR3 sequence reads: CATSARSGGSNEQFF. The CDR3 DNA reads as TGTGCCACCAGTGCGCGCTCAGGAGGATCAAATGAGCAGTTCTTC.